There are many counts of the clone carrying this TCR beta chain. Its antigen is not known. The sample comes from a study of T-cell memory formation after mild COVID-19. Overall study results and limits: Confirmation of SARS-CoV-2 specificity was lacking for second-wave clones peaking day 37. Whereas later expanders leaned CD4+, clones contracting day 15 to 85 showed a balanced CD4/CD8 makeup.

Germline CDR1 and CDR2: MNHNS and SASEGT. Trimming cost V 2 bases and J 5 bases; bases outside gene matches: 6. The CDR3 totals 15 residues. Using constant-segment primers, 5'RACE produced TCR alpha and TCR beta cDNA libraries carrying sample barcodes and UMIs. TCRdb recomputed calls from the 5' RACE reads with MiXCR, one row per CDR3 protein. Of about 400,000 distinct CDR3 sequences listed, around 15% are singletons. Material: PBMCs or a T cell subset sorted from them (not recorded which). J is TRBJ2-5 and V is TRBV6-1; 9 bases map to TRBD2. This receptor was obtained from a young man who had mild COVID-19 (a few samples of this study predate the infection). Cell type and time point are not known. CDR3 in amino acids: CASSETAGGPETQYF. The CDR3 DNA is TGTGCCAGCAGTGAAACGGCGGGGGGGCCTGAGACCCAGTACTTC.